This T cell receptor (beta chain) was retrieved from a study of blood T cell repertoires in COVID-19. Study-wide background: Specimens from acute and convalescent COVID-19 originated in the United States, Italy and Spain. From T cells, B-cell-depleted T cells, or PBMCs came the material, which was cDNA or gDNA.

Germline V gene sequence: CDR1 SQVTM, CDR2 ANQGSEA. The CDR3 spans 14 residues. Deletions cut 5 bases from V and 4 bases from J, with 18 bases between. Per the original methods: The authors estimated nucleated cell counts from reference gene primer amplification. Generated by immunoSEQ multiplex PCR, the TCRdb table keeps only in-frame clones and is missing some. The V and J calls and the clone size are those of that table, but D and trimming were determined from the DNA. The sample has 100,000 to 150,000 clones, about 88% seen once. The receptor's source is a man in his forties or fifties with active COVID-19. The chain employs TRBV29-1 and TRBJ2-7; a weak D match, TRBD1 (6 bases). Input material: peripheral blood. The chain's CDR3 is CSVTQGRGGYEQYF. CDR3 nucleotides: TGCAGCGTTACACAGGGCCGGGGCGGGTACGAGCAGTACTTC.